The 32 T cell receptor beta chains in this list originate from one sample, sequenced in a study of naive and memory T cell subsets. Both TRBC1 and TRBC2 were covered by a beta constant-region primer of two equimolar oligonucleotides. MiXCR, run by TCRdb on the UMI-ligation and nested PCR reads, gives a single entry per CDR3 protein. The sample shows approximately 85,000 distinct CDR3 sequences, roughly 7% of them seen only once. The sequenced sample consisted of central memory CD4+ T cells from blood. The receptors were sampled from a human donor in good health.

J is TRBJ2-7 and V is TRBV6-5; D is ambiguous. V dropped 5 bases and J dropped 5 bases, with 7 bases sitting between them. The CDR3 length is 11 residues. Germline lookup yields CDR1 MNHEY and CDR2 SVGAGI. The CDR3 coding sequence is TGTGCCAGCAGTAACACCCACGAGCAGTACTTC. Protein product: CASSNTHEQYF.

This clonotype was seen ten or more times. This chain connects TRBV15 to TRBJ2-3; 9 bases are shared with TRBD2. J gave up 0 bases and V 9 bases, and 4 bases lay outside the gene matches. Germline values: CDR1 LNHNV, CDR2 YYDKDF (reference sequence). CDR3 length: 14 residues. CDR3 coding DNA: TGTGCCACAAAGCGGGGGGAGAGCACAGATACGCAGTATTTT. This codes for CATKRGESTDTQYF.

This clonotype was counted at least ten times. The rearrangement joins TRBV27 to TRBJ1-1, with D unresolved. Looked up from germline, CDR1 is MNHEY and CDR2 is SMNVEV (reference sequence). The CDR3 is 16 amino acids. Trimming pared 3 bases from V and 0 bases from J, leaving 14 bases between. CDR3 nucleotides: TGTGCCAGCAGTTTCAAACCTACAGAGATGAACACTGAAGCTTTCTTT. It translates to CASSFKPTEMNTEAFF.

This clonotype came up many times. This rearrangement joins TRBV20-1 to TRBJ2-4; no reliable D call. Trimming took off 0 bases at V and 6 bases at J, with 15 bases between the two ends. CDR3 length equals 15 residues. In germline, CDR1 is DFQATT, CDR2 SNEGSKA (reference sequence). Written as DNA, the CDR3 is TGCAGTGCTAGAGATCACAGCGAATATCTAAACATTCAGTACTTC. Translating gives CSARDHSEYLNIQYF.

J is TRBJ2-7 and V is TRBV27; tentative D call: TRBD2 (6 bases). V lost 3 bases to trimming and J lost 1 base, with 16 bases between them. The CDR3 loop spans 16 amino acids. Germline CDR1 and CDR2: MNHEY and SMNVEV (reference sequence). Here the CDR3 reads CASSLKWGGFSYEQYF. Written as DNA, the CDR3 is TGTGCCAGCAGTTTGAAGTGGGGAGGCTTTTCCTACGAGCAGTACTTC.

The chain recombines TRBV28 with TRBJ2-1; 10 nucleotides agree with TRBD1. Germline loops: CDR1 MDHEN, CDR2 SYDVKM. The J segment lost 6 bases and the V segment lost 5 bases, leaving 7 bases of the junction unmatched. The CDR3 is 15 residues long. The chain's CDR3 is CASSVTGTGVNEQFF. The CDR3, as DNA: TGTGCCAGCAGTGTAACCGGGACAGGGGTCAATGAGCAGTTCTTC.

V gene TRBV7-2 combines with J gene TRBJ2-7; 9 bases align to TRBD2. V was pared by 7 bases and J by 3 bases, with 16 bases of the junction left unmatched. The germline V gene encodes CDR1 SGHTA and CDR2 FQGNSA. The CDR3 spans 17 residues. The CDR3 loop is CASTDPVRLAENYEQYF. The CDR3, as DNA: TGTGCCAGCACCGACCCCGTTAGACTAGCGGAAAACTACGAGCAGTACTTC.

This clonotype was seen ten or more times. The rearrangement links TRBV19 to TRBJ2-1; no definite D call. The CDR3 totals 13 residues. Germline CDR1 and CDR2: LNHDA and SQIVND (reference sequence). Trimming pared 0 bases from V and 12 bases from J, leaving 12 bases between. The CDR3 coding sequence is TGTGCCAGTAGTATAGATACTGACGGATCGCAGTTCTTC. This codes for CASSIDTDGSQFF.

The CDR3 here is CASSSDPKSNEQYF. The CDR3 DNA reads TGTGCCAGCAGCTCGGACCCGAAGTCCAACGAGCAGTACTTC. The chain is built from TRBV7-3 and TRBJ2-7; D unresolved. Trimming left V 4 bases short and J 5 bases short, with 15 bases between. The CDR3 consists of 14 residues. Germline loops: CDR1 SGHTA, CDR2 FQGTGA.

The rearrangement links TRBV29-1 to TRBJ1-1; a possible D gene is TRBD1 (6 bases). Between the trimmed V and J ends, which lost 8 bases and 6 bases, there was a span of 10 bases. The CDR3 spans 10 residues. CDR1 is SQVTM, CDR2 ANQGSEA, per germline. The CDR3 DNA is TGCAGCCCCAGGGGCGCTGAAGCTTTCTTT. Protein: CSPRGAEAFF.

This clonotype was observed a few times. The rearrangement links TRBV5-1 to TRBJ2-3; a weak D match, TRBD1 (5 bases). The germline V gene encodes CDR1 SGHRS and CDR2 YFSETQ. This CDR3 is 15 amino acids long. Trimming pared 4 bases from V and 3 bases from J, leaving 15 bases between. The CDR3 region is CASSTGQGVTDTQYF. DNA of the CDR3: TGCGCCAGCAGCACTGGGCAGGGTGTAACAGATACGCAGTATTTT. The variable domain in full, with the rest retrieved from reference TRBV5-1 and TRBJ2-3, is KAGVTQTPRYLIKTRGQQVTLSCSPISGHRSVSWYQQTPGQGLQFLFEYFSETQRNKGNFPGRFSGRQFSNSRSEMNVSTLELGDSALYLCASSTGQGVTDTQYFGPGTRLTVL.

This clonotype was seen many times. The rearrangement links TRBV7-2 to TRBJ2-1; 10 bases align to TRBD1. CDR1 and CDR2 from the germline V gene are SGHTA and FQGNSA. CDR3 length equals 16 residues. The ends lost 5 bases at V and 9 bases at J; junction bases unmatched: 13. The CDR3 loop reads CASSRQGARVRGEQFF. Written as DNA, the CDR3 is TGTGCCAGCAGCCGACAGGGGGCTCGGGTTCGAGGTGAGCAGTTCTTC.

The V gene is TRBV28, the J gene TRBJ2-6; D not resolved. V shed 8 bases and J shed 0 bases, with 11 bases lying between them. CDR3 length: 15 residues. Germline loops: CDR1 MDHEN, CDR2 SYDVKM. The CDR3 DNA reads as TGTGCCAGCTTAGAGGCTTCCTCTGGGGCCAACGTCCTGACTTTC. Its translation: CASLEASSGANVLTF.

This sequence joins TRBV14 and TRBJ2-1; 11 bases match TRBD2. Looked up from germline, CDR1 is SGHDN and CDR2 is FVKESK. The CDR3 is 17 amino acids. V lost 2 bases and J lost 10; bases outside the gene matches: 13. CDR3 protein: CASSQPEIAGGPEEQFF. The CDR3 DNA sequence: TGTGCCAGCAGCCAACCTGAAATAGCGGGGGGGCCTGAGGAGCAGTTCTTC.

This clonotype was recorded at least ten times. V usage is TRBV7-2 and J usage is TRBJ2-4, with TRBD2 matching 8 bases. J was trimmed by 4 bases and V by 0 bases; bases with no gene match: 8. This CDR3 comprises 17 residues. CDR1 and CDR2 (germline): SGHTA, FQGNSA. The CDR3 DNA follows: TGTGCCAGCAGCTTAGCGCGGGCCTTAGCGGGGAAAAACATTCAGTACTTC. This codes for CASSLARALAGKNIQYF.

The chain couples TRBV5-1 to TRBJ2-3, with 9 bases identical to TRBD2. CDR3 size: 17 residues. V was clipped by 1 base and J by 5 bases; unmatched bases: 11. The germline V gene encodes CDR1 SGHRS and CDR2 YFSETQ. CDR3 coding DNA: TGCGCCAGCAGCTTGATTGCGGCGGGAGGGCCTGGAGATACGCAGTATTTT. Its protein product is CASSLIAAGGPGDTQYF.

V and J are TRBV13 and TRBJ2-1; the match to TRBD1 covers 9 bases. This CDR3 contains 15 residues. CDR1 and CDR2 (germline): PRHDT, FYEKMQ (reference sequence). The trim removed 5 bases at V and 9 bases at J, leaving 11 bases unmatched. The CDR3 DNA reads TGTGCCAGCAGCCTTACAGGGGGCATTGAAAGTGAGCAGTTCTTC. Amino acids: CASSLTGGIESEQFF.

This clonotype turned up a few times. CDR3: CASSFIGGEQFF. The CDR3 DNA is TGTGCCAGCAGCTTCATAGGGGGTGAGCAGTTCTTC. The V and J genes are TRBV7-2 and TRBJ2-1, with a weak D call TRBD1 (6 bases). V was clipped by 3 bases and J by 9 bases, with 9 bases between them. The germline V gene encodes CDR1 SGHTA and CDR2 FQGNSA. The CDR3 extends over 12 amino acids.

This rearrangement joins TRBV12-3 or TRBV12-4 to TRBJ1-2; TRBD1 agrees at 7 bases. The CDR3 runs to 16 residues. The V segment lost 7 bases and the J segment 8 bases; nucleotides outside the gene matches: 19. Here the CDR3 DNA reads TGTGCCAGCACCGAACAGGGGTGGGGCGGTATAGGAGGCTACACCTTC. Translating it yields CASTEQGWGGIGGYTF.

The rearrangement joins TRBV5-6 to TRBJ2-7, with D perhaps TRBD2 (5 bases). CDR1 and CDR2 from the germline V gene are SGHDT and YYEEEE. The CDR3 consists of 15 residues. V lost 2 bases, J lost 2 bases, and 14 bases lay in between. CDR3 coding DNA: TGTGCCAGCAGCTTCCGGTCCGCCGGGGCCTACGAGCAGTACTTC. Residues: CASSFRSAGAYEQYF. Using reference TRBV5-6 and TRBJ2-7 for the parts outside the CDR3, the full variable domain is DAGVTQSPTHLIKTRGQQVTLRCSPKSGHDTVSWYQQALGQGPQFIFQYYEEEERQRGNFPDRFSGHQFPNYSSELNVNALLLGDSALYLCASSFRSAGAYEQYFGPGTRLTVT.

This clonotype was recorded a few times. The chain uses TRBV7-8 and TRBJ2-4; 7 bases align to TRBD2. CDR1 is SGHVS and CDR2 is FQNEAQ in the germline V gene. The V segment lost 3 bases and the J segment 2 bases; nucleotides outside the gene matches: 7. This CDR3 has 16 residues. Here the CDR3 reads CASSLRWGGPKNIQYF. The CDR3 DNA is TGTGCCAGCAGCTTGCGGTGGGGGGGTCCCAAAAACATTCAGTACTTC.

This clonotype appeared a few times. V gene TRBV20-1 combines with J gene TRBJ1-1; no definite D call. The V end was cut by 5 bases, the J end by 4 bases, with 14 bases between. Germline V gene data show CDR1 as DFQATT and CDR2 as SNEGSKA (reference sequence). This CDR3 contains 13 residues. The CDR3 DNA sequence: TGCAGTGCTGAACTCCTGAGAGGCACTGAAGCTTTCTTT. Residues: CSAELLRGTEAFF.

This clonotype has at least ten counts. The J gene is TRBJ1-5, the V gene TRBV30; no definite D call. This CDR3 region has 13 residues. Trimming left V 2 bases short and J 7 bases short, with 12 bases between. Germline loops: CDR1 GTSNPN, CDR2 SVGIG (reference sequence). The CDR3 here is CAWSSSYGQPQHF. Written as DNA, the CDR3 is TGTGCCTGGAGTAGCTCGTACGGACAGCCCCAGCATTTT.

This clonotype appeared many times. This rearrangement joins TRBV28 to TRBJ2-7; 9 nucleotides match TRBD1. Germline CDR1 is MDHEN and CDR2 is SYDVKM. CDR3 size: 16 residues. Trimming removed 6 bases from V and 2 bases from J; junction bases left unmatched: 11. The CDR3 sequence: CASRRGGTGRTYEQYF. The CDR3 DNA reads as TGTGCCAGCAGGCGTGGCGGGACAGGGAGGACCTACGAGCAGTACTTC.

V usage is TRBV20-1 and J usage is TRBJ2-4; D is ambiguous. Between the trimmed V and J ends, which lost 4 bases and 5 bases, there was a span of 6 bases. Per the germline V gene, CDR1 is DFQATT and CDR2 is SNEGSKA (reference sequence). This CDR3 comprises 11 residues. CDR3: CSATRENIQYF. CDR3 in DNA: TGCAGTGCTACCCGGGAAAACATTCAGTACTTC.

In its sample, this clonotype was seen many times. The chain employs TRBV12-3 or TRBV12-4 and TRBJ1-2; no definite D call. V lost 3 bases, J lost 3 bases, and 5 bases lay in between. The CDR3 covers 12 residues. CDR3 sequence (DNA): TGTGCCAGCAGTTTTAGGGACTATGGCTACACCTTC. Protein: CASSFRDYGYTF.

Many counts were recorded for this clonotype. V gene TRBV20-1 combines with J gene TRBJ1-1; D perhaps matches TRBD1 (5 bases). Trimming removed 1 base at V and 3 bases at J, with 6 bases between. The V gene's germline CDR1 is DFQATT and CDR2 SNEGSKA (reference sequence). The CDR3 has 12 amino acids. The CDR3 sequence is CSARGGDTEAFF. The CDR3 nucleotides read TGCAGTGCTAGAGGGGGCGACACTGAAGCTTTCTTT.

A few counts support this clonotype. CDR3 bases: TGTGCCAGCAGCCAACCGACTAGCCCCAGGTCCTACGAGCAGTACTTC. It codes for CASSQPTSPRSYEQYF. The chain joins TRBV28 to TRBJ2-7; 7 nucleotides align to TRBD2. Trimming took 6 bases from V and 1 from J; bases not matched to a gene: 12. The CDR3 runs to 16 residues. Germline CDR1 reads MDHEN; CDR2 reads SYDVKM.

The rearrangement links TRBV11-2 to TRBJ1-2, with 7 bases identical to TRBD1. Germline V gene data show CDR1 as SGHAT and CDR2 as FQNNGV. V lost 7 bases, J lost 7 bases, and 9 bases stayed unmatched. The CDR3 sequence is 13 residues long. The CDR3 is CASNPGGWGGYTF. The CDR3 coding sequence is TGTGCCAGCAACCCAGGGGGGTGGGGTGGCTACACCTTC.

CDR3 coding DNA: TGTGCCAGCAGCTATGGGCCTGGACGACCTTCCTCCCCCTACGAGCAGTACTTC. Translation: CASSYGPGRPSSPYEQYF. The rearrangement uses TRBV7-3 and TRBJ2-7; D is ambiguous. The germline V gene has CDR1 SGHTA and CDR2 FQGTGA. V lost 4 bases and J 2 bases, leaving 24 bases between the germline ends. The CDR3 has 18 amino acids.

This clonotype was observed many times. The chain couples TRBV20-1 to TRBJ1-6; D is undetermined. This CDR3 comprises 15 residues. The germline V gene has CDR1 DFQATT and CDR2 SNEGSKA (reference sequence). Trimming cost V 5 bases and J 4 bases, with 15 bases left between them. In DNA form, the CDR3 reads TGCAGTGCTCTCGGGTCTAACCCATATAATTCACCCCTCCACTTT. This encodes CSALGSNPYNSPLHF.

This chain links TRBV28 with TRBJ2-7, with D maybe TRBD2 (5 bases). Germline V gene data show CDR1 as MDHEN and CDR2 as SYDVKM. The CDR3 has 16 amino acids. Trimming shortened V by 1 base and J by 6 bases, and 19 bases separated the two germline ends. CDR3 sequence (DNA): TGTGCCAGCAGTTTATTAATACGAGGGATTAGTCTCGAGCAGTACTTC. Protein product: CASSLLIRGISLEQYF.